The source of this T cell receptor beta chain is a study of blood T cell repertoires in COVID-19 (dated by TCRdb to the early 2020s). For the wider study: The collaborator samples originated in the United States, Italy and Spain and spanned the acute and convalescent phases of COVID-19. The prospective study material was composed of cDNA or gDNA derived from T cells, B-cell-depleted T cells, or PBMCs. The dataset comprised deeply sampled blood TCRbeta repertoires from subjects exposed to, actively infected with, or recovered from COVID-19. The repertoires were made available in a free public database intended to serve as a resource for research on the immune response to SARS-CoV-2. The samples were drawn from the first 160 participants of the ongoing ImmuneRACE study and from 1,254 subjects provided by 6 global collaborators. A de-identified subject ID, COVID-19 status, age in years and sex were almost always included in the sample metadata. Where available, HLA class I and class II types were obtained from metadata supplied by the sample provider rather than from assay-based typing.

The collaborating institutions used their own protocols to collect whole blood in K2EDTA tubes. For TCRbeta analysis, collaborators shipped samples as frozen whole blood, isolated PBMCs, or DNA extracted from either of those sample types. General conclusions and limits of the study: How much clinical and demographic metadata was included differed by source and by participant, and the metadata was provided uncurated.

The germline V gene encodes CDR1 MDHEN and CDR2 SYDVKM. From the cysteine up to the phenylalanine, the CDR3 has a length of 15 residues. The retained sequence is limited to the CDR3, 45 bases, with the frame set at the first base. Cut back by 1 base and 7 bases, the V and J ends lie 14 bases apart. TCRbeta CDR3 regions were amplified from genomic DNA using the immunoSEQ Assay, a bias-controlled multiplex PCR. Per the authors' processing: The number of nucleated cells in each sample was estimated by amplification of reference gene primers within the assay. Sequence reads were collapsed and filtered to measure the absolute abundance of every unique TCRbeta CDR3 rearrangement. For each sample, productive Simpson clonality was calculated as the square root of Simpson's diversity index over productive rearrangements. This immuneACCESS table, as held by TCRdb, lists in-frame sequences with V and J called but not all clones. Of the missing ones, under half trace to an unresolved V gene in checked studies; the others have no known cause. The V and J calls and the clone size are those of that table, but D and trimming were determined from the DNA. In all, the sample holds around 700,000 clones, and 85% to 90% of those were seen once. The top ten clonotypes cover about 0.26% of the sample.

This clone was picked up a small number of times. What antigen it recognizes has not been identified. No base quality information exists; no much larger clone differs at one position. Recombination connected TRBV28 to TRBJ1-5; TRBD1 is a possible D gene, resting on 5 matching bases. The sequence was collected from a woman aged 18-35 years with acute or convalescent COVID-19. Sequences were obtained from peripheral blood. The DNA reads TGTGCCAGCAGTTTATCTAAGGGGATGCTCCAGCCCCAGCATTTT. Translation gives CASSLSKGMLQPQHF.